This T cell receptor beta chain is from a study of PD-L1 blockade in urothelial cancer. Study details: About 90% of the roughly 29 patients comprised males who had bladder-origin urothelial cancer. Blood was tested 3 weeks (second dose) and 6 weeks into treatment.

Synthetically made TCR analog templates were put into each PCR as spikes. Measured with immunoSEQ multiplex PCR; TCRdb has only the in-frame clones, and not every one. This sample carries under 55,000 clones, about 88% of them seen once, and the ten largest clones take approximately 25%. Time point noted: pretreatment peripheral blood. Trimming took 3 bases from V and 4 from J, leaving 13 bases between them. Germline values: CDR1 MDHEN, CDR2 SYDVKM. The CDR3 covers 14 residues. Sequences were derived from PBMCs, sampled around atezolizumab (anti-PD-L1) treatment. This receptor was obtained from a donor at least 40 years old with urothelial cancer. This sequence joins TRBV28 and TRBJ2-7; a possible D gene is TRBD2 (7 bases). CDR3 coding DNA: TGTGCCAGCAGTTTTCGGGGGGCGCGGTACGAGCAGTACTTC. It yields the protein CASSFRGARYEQYF.